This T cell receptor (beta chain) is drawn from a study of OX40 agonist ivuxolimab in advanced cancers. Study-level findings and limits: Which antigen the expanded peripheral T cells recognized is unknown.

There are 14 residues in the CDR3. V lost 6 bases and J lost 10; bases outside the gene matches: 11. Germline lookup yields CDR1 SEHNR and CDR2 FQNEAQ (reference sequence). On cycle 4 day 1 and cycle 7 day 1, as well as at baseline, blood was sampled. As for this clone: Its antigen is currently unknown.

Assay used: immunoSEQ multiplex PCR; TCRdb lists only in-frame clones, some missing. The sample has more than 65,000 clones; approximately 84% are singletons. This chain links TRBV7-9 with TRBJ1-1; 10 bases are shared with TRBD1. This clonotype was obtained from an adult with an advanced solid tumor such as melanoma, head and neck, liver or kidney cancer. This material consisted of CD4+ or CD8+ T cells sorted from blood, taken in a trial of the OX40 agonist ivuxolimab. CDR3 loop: CASRPTGGDSRAFF. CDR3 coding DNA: TGTGCCAGCAGACCGACAGGGGGCGATTCTCGAGCTTTCTTT. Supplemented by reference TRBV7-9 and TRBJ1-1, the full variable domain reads DTGVSQNPRHKITKRGQNVTFRCDPISEHNRLYWYRQTLGQGPEFLTYFQNEAQLEKSRLLSDRFSAERPKGSFSTLEIQRTEQGDSAMYLCASRPTGGDSRAFFGQGTRLTVV.